This paragraph covers one TCR beta chain sequence. The sample holds a few counts of this clonotype. Its antigen target is currently unknown. No much larger clone is present one base from it, and per-base qualities are unavailable. Ficoll-Paque density gradient centrifugation was the method used to isolate PBMCs. This specimen comes from a study of T-cell memory formation after mild COVID-19 (dated by TCRdb to about 2021). The study in broad terms: Most TCR sequence clusters were specific to one of the two donors. Longitudinal TCRalpha and TCRbeta repertoire sequencing tracked T-cell clones expanding and contracting after mild COVID-19 in a couple of donors. The cohort comprised two young, previously healthy adult volunteers, one female and one male.

The reads were generated on an Illumina NovaSeq 6000. cDNA libraries for TCRalpha and TCRbeta were prepared by 5'RACE using constant-segment primers, with sample barcodes and unique molecular identifiers added. RNA was extracted from every sample with Trizol reagent. Library amplification was performed in two PCR steps, and a second sample barcode and Illumina TruSeq adapters were introduced in the second step. The libraries were sequenced on an Illumina NovaSeq using 2 x 150 bp paired-end reads. The original methods were these. Demultiplexing of reads and collapsing into UMI-guided consensus sequences were performed with migec v1.2.7. Using mixcr v2.1.11, UMI consensuses were aligned to TRA and TRB V and J templates and then assembled into clonotypes. A clonotype was counted as expanded or contracted only if both edgeR and NoisET called the change significant, with noise models trained on biological replicates. For edgeR calls, a false discovery rate-adjusted p below 0.01 and a log2 fold-change threshold of 1 were applied. As an exploratory analysis of dynamics, max-normalized trajectories of the 1000 most abundant clonotypes were examined by PCA with hierarchical clustering. Separately sequenced CD4+ and CD8+ repertoires were used to assign the CD4 or CD8 phenotype of responding clones. TCRdb passed the public sequencing reads through fastp at Q25 and MiXCR, retaining productive beta sequences. Identical CDR3 protein sequences are pooled into one entry, listed with their most common genes and DNA. The V and J calls here are based on TCRdb, not the publication. For this sample there are roughly 170,000 distinct CDR3 sequences; over 20% appear just once. The ten top clones hold more than 20% of the sample.

The paper as a whole reports these results and caveats: The study included only a couple of mild cases, and larger cohorts that include severe cases with pre-infection samples were judged to be necessary. Contracting CD4+ clones were located mainly in the CM and EM memory subsets, whereas CD8+ clones were found to be enriched in EMRA. Clones that contracted from day 15 to 85 showed balanced CD4/CD8 phenotypes, whereas a second wave of clones that expanded from day 15 to 37 leaned towards CD4+. Whether the second-wave clones peaking on day 37 were SARS-CoV-2 specific was not confirmed. Some responding clones were detected in pre-infection memory, which suggested that pre-existing cross-reactive memory T cells had joined the SARS-CoV-2 response.

CDR1 and CDR2, looked up from the germline V gene (reference sequence), are DFQATT and SNEGSKA. At the junction V is shortened by 0 bases and J by 9 bases; bases outside the gene matches: 3. Taken from cysteine to phenylalanine, the CDR3 has 15 residues. The kept DNA is CDR3 alone, 45 bases in frame from the first base. This clonotype originated in an adult woman who had mild COVID-19 (a few samples of this study predate the infection). The sample titles of this study are shuffled in the database, so cell type and time point are left out; the donor was told from shared clones. The chain was built from TRBV20-1 and TRBJ1-6; TRBD1 fits 12 bases in the junction. The sequenced sample consisted of PBMCs or a T cell subset sorted from them (not recorded which). In nucleotides, the sequence is TGCAGTGCTAGAGAACCGGGACAGGGGGCTTCACCCCTCCACTTT. It translates to CSAREPGQGASPLHF.